This is a list of T cell receptor beta chains from one sample in a study of T-cell reconstitution after alpha-beta-depleted transplantation in children. TCRdb independently ran MiXCR on the PCR reads; one entry per CDR3 protein. Among around 96,000 distinct CDR3 sequences listed, over 9% were seen once. The sample was PBMCs from the stem cell graft donor, taken from the stem cell graft. These receptors originate from a human donor who donated a stem cell graft to a child with inherited bone marrow failure. Both conserved end residues are trimmed from each CDR3. Clone size is shown for a subset of rows, as once, few, many or a class of expanded clone.

v_call	clone_size	j_call	cdr3_aa
TRBV18	many	TRBJ2-7	ASSPGQVSYEQY
TRBV10-3	many	TRBJ1-3	AIRGTDSGNTIY
TRBV4-2	NA	TRBJ1-6	VSSQQGDGSPLH
TRBV5-1	many	TRBJ2-2	ASSLPMDSNTGELF
TRBV20-1	many	TRBJ2-5	SVSRGLRETQY
TRBV7-2	many	TRBJ2-1	ASSPGRDEQF
TRBV4-3	many	TRBJ2-1	ASSQAGDRGRNEQF
TRBV3-1	many	TRBJ2-1	ASSQAGSGGGSYNEQF
TRBV2	many	TRBJ2-1	ASTRLAGEYSYNEQF
TRBV2	many	TRBJ2-7	ASSENREEEQY
TRBV3-1	many	TRBJ2-5	ASSQDGRGREETQY
TRBV5-1	many	TRBJ2-1	ASSLAGVQLYNEQ
TRBV6-5	NA	TRBJ1-1	ASIPALGGEAF
TRBV20-1	many	TRBJ2-3	SARVFAGGRTDTQY
TRBV7-8	many	TRBJ2-1	ASSFGLAGGIYNEQF
TRBV5-5	many	TRBJ1-4	ASSLVSGGTNEKLF
TRBV29-1	NA	TRBJ2-5	SVDRGSETQY
TRBV10-3	many	TRBJ2-7	AISDPDRGAYEQY
TRBV20-1	many	TRBJ1-1	SARDRRGANTEAF
TRBV7-2	few	TRBJ1-2	ASSLPGRGLLGGYT
TRBV2	NA	TRBJ2-2	ASAGENTGELF
TRBV15	many	TRBJ1-4	ATSRKTGAAATNEKLF
TRBV11-2	few	TRBJ2-1	ASSLNVRLGESSYNEQF
TRBV29-1	many	TRBJ2-3	SARDRVDTQY
TRBV7-2	NA	TRBJ2-3	ASSLVSSGGGEDTQY
TRBV6-2/TRBV6-3	NA	TRBJ1-2	ASSYSIGNYGYT
TRBV7-2	many	TRBJ2-7	ASSLGTPYEQY
TRBV7-2	many	TRBJ1-6	ASSLVSGAQGSPLH
TRBV28	NA	TRBJ2-7	ASSFGPSPYEQY